The 12 T cell receptor beta chains in this list originate from one sample, sequenced in a study of long-term antiretroviral therapy in people with HIV. Sequencing relied on immunoSEQ assay v3.0, run at survey level. Sequencing used immunoSEQ multiplex PCR; TCRdb keeps in-frame clones, though not all of them. The sample records approximately 25,000 clones, roughly 78% being singletons. The sample in question was unsorted PBMCs, obtained 1.2 years after starting antiretroviral therapy. Receptor source: a woman in her forties with HIV.

The rearrangement uses TRBV25-1 and TRBJ1-2; D uncertain. Trimming stripped 7 bases from V and 2 bases from J, with 17 bases between. CDR1 is MGHDK, CDR2 SYGVNS, per germline. The CDR3 sequence is 15 residues long. CDR3 residues: CASTTGVDRNYGYTF. The DNA for the CDR3 is TGTGCCAGCACCACGGGCGTAGATCGCAACTATGGCTACACCTTC.

In this sample, this clone turned up once. The chain recombines TRBV4-1 with TRBJ1-5; D is undetermined. The V gene lost 0 bases and the J gene lost 2 bases, with 14 bases spanning the gap. Per the germline V gene, CDR1 is MGHRA and CDR2 is YSYEKL. The CDR3 is 17 residues long. The DNA for the CDR3 is TGCGCCAGCAGCCAAGACGGAGGGCACAGCGGCAATCAGCCCCAGCATTTT. This gives the protein CASSQDGGHSGNQPQHF.

V is TRBV9 and J is TRBJ2-5; TRBD2 might be the D (5 bases). CDR1 and CDR2 from the germline V gene are SGDLS and YYNGEE. CDR3 length: 14 amino acids. The V and J ends lost 0 bases and 0 bases respectively, with 6 bases between them. The CDR3 DNA follows: TGTGCCAGCAGCGTAGCCGGGAACCAAGAGACCCAGTACTTC. The encoded protein is CASSVAGNQETQYF.

This chain uses TRBV11-2 with TRBJ1-1, with D tentatively TRBD1 (6 bases). The V end lost 7 bases, the J end lost 1 base, and 13 bases lay between the germline ends. Per the germline V gene, CDR1 is SGHAT and CDR2 is FQNNGV. There are 14 residues in the CDR3. The CDR3 spells CASTVYRANTEAFF. Written as DNA, the CDR3 is TGTGCCAGCACCGTATACAGGGCGAACACTGAAGCTTTCTTT.

The V call is TRBV11-2, the J call TRBJ1-1; D call uncertain. This CDR3 contains 13 residues. Germline loops: CDR1 SGHAT, CDR2 FQNNGV. The V end lost 4 bases, the J end lost 0 bases, and 6 bases lay between the germline ends. The CDR3 sequence: CASSSSVNTEAFF. DNA of the CDR3: TGTGCCAGCAGCTCATCGGTGAACACTGAAGCTTTCTTT. Variable domain in full (rest from reference TRBV11-2 and TRBJ1-1): EAGVAQSPRYKIIEKRQSVAFWCNPISGHATLYWYQQILGQGPKLLIQFQNNGVVDDSQLPKDRFSAERLKGVDSTLKIQPAKLEDSAVYLCASSSSVNTEAFFGQGTRLTVV.

The chain uses TRBV5-6 and TRBJ2-5; possible D gene TRBD2, 5 bases. Germline loops: CDR1 SGHDT, CDR2 YYEEEE. There are 13 residues in the CDR3. The V end was cut by 5 bases, the J end by 1 base, with 9 bases between. The CDR3 DNA sequence: TGTGCCAGCAGTCGGAGCGGCCAAGAGACCCAGTACTTC. It is translated as CASSRSGQETQYF.

The chain links TRBV10-3 to TRBJ2-3, with D perhaps TRBD2 (5 bases). The CDR3 runs to 13 residues. Germline assignment: CDR1 ENHRY and CDR2 SYGVKD. The CDR3 DNA reads TGTGCTAGCGTGGACGGAGACACAGATACGCAGTATTTT. It is translated as CASVDGDTDTQYF.

This clone was counted a few times. The CDR3 DNA reads as TGTGCCAGCAGCCCCAGGAGGAGCTCCTACAATGAGCAGTTCTTC. It codes for CASSPRRSSYNEQFF. The chain uses TRBV7-2 and TRBJ2-1; TRBD2 might be the D (5 bases). The CDR3 has 15 residues. Germline values: CDR1 SGHTA, CDR2 FQGNSA. V lost 5 bases to trimming and J lost 0 bases, with 11 bases between them.

V usage is TRBV29-1 and J usage is TRBJ1-2; TRBD1 is a possible D gene (6 bases). Trimming cost V 5 bases and J 7 bases, with 14 bases left between them. This CDR3 region has 12 residues. Per the germline V gene, CDR1 is SQVTM and CDR2 is ANQGSEA. CDR3 nucleotide sequence: TGCAGCGTTATTATACAGGGAGGTGGCTACACCTTC. Translating it yields CSVIIQGGGYTF.

The chain carries TRBV4-3 and TRBJ1-5, with D possibly being TRBD1 (5 bases). The germline CDR1 and CDR2 sequences are LGHNA and YSLEER. The CDR3 has 15 residues. V lost 3 bases and J lost 6, with 15 bases in between. The chain's CDR3 is CASSQGLGLVQPQHF. The CDR3 nucleotides are TGCGCCAGCAGCCAGGGGCTCGGGCTTGTTCAGCCCCAGCATTTT.

This rearrangement joins TRBV5-1 to TRBJ2-1; maybe TRBD2 (6 bases). This CDR3 has 17 amino acids. V lost 0 bases to trimming and J lost 6 bases, with 19 bases between them. CDR1 is SGHRS and CDR2 is YFSETQ in the germline V gene. Written as DNA, the CDR3 is TGCGCCAGCAGCTTGGAGTATCTAGCGAAGGTCCGCAATGAGCAGTTCTTC. Its protein is CASSLEYLAKVRNEQFF.

The chain joins TRBV11-3 to TRBJ2-7, with 7 bases matching TRBD2. This CDR3 is 14 amino acids long. CDR1 and CDR2 (germline): SGHNT, YENEEA. The V segment lost 1 base and the J segment 1 base; nucleotides outside the gene matches: 1. The DNA of the CDR3 is TGTGCCAGCAGCTTAGCGGGGGGATCCTACGAGCAGTACTTC. Amino acid sequence: CASSLAGGSYEQYF.